Listed here are 22 T cell receptor beta chains from one sample, sequenced in a study of T cell responses to AZD1222 COVID-19 vaccine. Sequencing was performed with immunoSEQ multiplex PCR; in TCRdb, only in-frame clones are kept and a portion is missing. The sample consists of about 110,000 clones, around 84% of them appearing once. The sample consisted of peripheral blood, taken on day 0 of AZD1222 vaccination. These receptor sequences come from an adult in good health.

The CDR3 region has the DNA TGTGCCAGCAAGAGGAACGGGGACAGCTCCTACGAGCAGTACTTC. Amino acid sequence: CASKRNGDSSYEQYF. V gene TRBV6-5 combines with J gene TRBJ2-7; 7 bases fit TRBD1. V lost 7 bases and J lost 0; bases outside the gene matches: 9. The CDR3 is 15 amino acids. CDR1 and CDR2 from the germline V gene are MNHEY and SVGAGI.

V is TRBV9 and J is TRBJ1-2; D gene ambiguous. The CDR3 runs to 12 residues. Germline loops: CDR1 SGDLS, CDR2 YYNGEE. V lost 0 bases and J lost 7, with 7 bases in between. The CDR3 loop is CASSVGAGGYTF. The CDR3, as DNA: TGTGCCAGCAGCGTAGGGGCGGGTGGCTACACCTTC.

The rearrangement joins TRBV30 to TRBJ1-5; 9 nucleotides agree with TRBD1. The CDR3 totals 18 residues. V lost 4 bases to trimming and J lost 1 base; unmatched junction nucleotides: 14. Germline-derived CDR1 and CDR2 are GTSNPN and SVGIG (reference sequence). The CDR3 sequence: CAWTPGQGGFWSNQPQHF. The DNA for the CDR3 is TGTGCCTGGACCCCGGGACAGGGAGGTTTTTGGAGCAATCAGCCCCAGCATTTT.

V gene TRBV30 combines with J gene TRBJ2-5; 7 bases line up with TRBD2. Unmatched junction bases numbered 15, after V lost 7 bases and J lost 4 bases. The germline V gene encodes CDR1 GTSNPN and CDR2 SVGIG (reference sequence). The CDR3 totals 15 residues. Here the CDR3 reads CASRRPLAQTETQYF. In DNA, the CDR3 is TGTGCCTCCCGCCGCCCACTAGCGCAAACAGAGACCCAGTACTTC.

The chain couples TRBV24-1 to TRBJ2-1; 8 bases fit TRBD2. Trimming removed 8 bases from V and 3 bases from J; junction bases left unmatched: 5. CDR3 size: 14 residues. Germline V gene data show CDR1 as KGHDR and CDR2 as SFDVKD. CDR3: CATTAGGSYNEQFF. The DNA for the CDR3 is TGTGCCACCACTGCGGGGGGAAGCTACAATGAGCAGTTCTTC.

The chain combines TRBV29-1 with TRBJ1-2, with D unresolved. Germline V gives CDR1 SQVTM, CDR2 ANQGSEA. The CDR3 has 15 residues. Trimming shortened V by 3 bases and J by 4 bases, and 18 bases separated the two germline ends. The CDR3 DNA sequence: TGCAGCGTTGACATGGCCCGGTCCTCCTCCTATGGCTACACCTTC. It encodes CSVDMARSSSYGYTF. The full variable domain, with the rest looked up from reference TRBV29-1 and TRBJ1-2, is SAVISQKPSRDICQRGTSLTIQCQVDSQVTMMFWYRQQPGQSLTLIATANQGSEATYESGFVIDKFPISRPNLTFSTLTVSNMSPEDSSIYLCSVDMARSSSYGYTFGSGTRLTVV.

This clone was observed a handful of times. The V call is TRBV2, the J call TRBJ1-1; no clear D. Germline V gene lookup returns CDR1 SNHLY and CDR2 FYNNEI. V was pared by 6 bases and J by 0 bases, with 14 bases between. The CDR3 sequence is 15 residues long. The CDR3 DNA reads as TGTGCCAGCAGGATCATGGACGGCTTGAACACTGAAGCTTTCTTT. It is translated as CASRIMDGLNTEAFF.

The rearrangement joins TRBV18 to TRBJ1-5; no definite D call. Germline V gives CDR1 KGHSH, CDR2 LQKENI. V was trimmed by 4 bases and J by 0 bases, leaving 10 bases between them. CDR3 length: 15 residues. The CDR3, as DNA: TGTGCCAGCTCACAGGAAGGCTATAGCAATCAGCCCCAGCATTTT. Translation: CASSQEGYSNQPQHF.

The rearrangement joins TRBV15 to TRBJ1-1; tentative D call: TRBD1 (6 bases). Germline CDR1 is LNHNV and CDR2 is YYDKDF (reference sequence). This CDR3 is 15 amino acids long. Trimming removed 0 bases at V and 7 bases at J, with 15 bases between. The CDR3 bases are TGTGCCACCAGCAGAGACAGCAGGGGTGGTGTTGAAGCTTTCTTT. Translation gives CATSRDSRGGVEAFF.

The chain employs TRBV6-6 and TRBJ1-4; a weak D match, TRBD1 (6 bases). V lost 2 bases to trimming and J lost 8 bases, with 18 bases between them. Germline V gene sequence: CDR1 MNHNY, CDR2 SVGAGI (reference sequence). This CDR3 comprises 16 residues. CDR3 DNA: TGTGCCAGCAGTTACCAAGGGGCCCAAGACAGGGAAAAACTGTTTTTT. Residues: CASSYQGAQDREKLFF.

This chain links TRBV27 with TRBJ1-6, with 8 nucleotides matching TRBD1. V gave up 2 bases and J gave up 9 bases; unmatched junction bases: 3. The germline V gene encodes CDR1 MNHEY and CDR2 SMNVEV (reference sequence). The CDR3 is 14 residues long. CDR3 nucleotides: TGTGCCAGCAGTTTAGGACAGGGCGGTTCACCCCTCCACTTT. It encodes CASSLGQGGSPLHF.

The rearrangement joins TRBV7-9 to TRBJ1-2; D uncertain. CDR1 and CDR2 from the germline V gene are SEHNR and FQNEAQ (reference sequence). Trimming removed 0 bases at V and 6 bases at J, with 17 bases between. The CDR3 is 16 amino acids. Here the CDR3 reads CASSLAAAQFGDGYTF. For the CDR3, the DNA is TGTGCCAGCAGCTTAGCGGCAGCACAATTTGGGGATGGCTACACCTTC.

V usage is TRBV19 and J usage is TRBJ2-7; unclear D gene. CDR1 and CDR2 (germline): LNHDA, SQIVND (reference sequence). This CDR3 contains 13 residues. The V end was cut by 5 bases, the J end by 2 bases, with 10 bases between. This CDR3 reads CASSPDGPYEQYF. In DNA form, the CDR3 reads TGTGCCAGTAGTCCGGACGGCCCCTACGAGCAGTACTTC.

CDR3 residues: CASSTRTGVSGNTIYF. CDR3 bases: TGTGCCAGCAGCACCCGGACAGGGGTCTCTGGAAACACCATATATTTT. The chain is built from TRBV5-4 and TRBJ1-3, with 9 bases lining up with TRBD1. The CDR3 loop spans 16 amino acids. Per germline, CDR1 SGHNT and CDR2 YYREEE (reference sequence). With 4 bases clipped from V and 0 bases from J, the junction kept 5 bases outside the gene matches. The entire variable domain, with the rest obtained from reference TRBV5-4 and TRBJ1-3, is as follows: ETGVTQSPTHLIKTRGQQVTLRCSSQSGHNTVSWYQQALGQGPQFIFQYYREEENGRGNFPPRFSGLQFPNYSSELNVNALELDDSALYLCASSTRTGVSGNTIYFGEGSWLTVV.

The V call is TRBV19, the J call TRBJ2-3; D might be TRBD2 (6 bases). The V end was cut by 8 bases, the J end by 2 bases, with 20 bases between. In germline, CDR1 is LNHDA, CDR2 SQIVND (reference sequence). The CDR3 has 16 residues. The CDR3 nucleotides are TGTGCCAGTGGGAGAGGCTGGGGAGGAACCACAGATACGCAGTATTTT. As protein: CASGRGWGGTTDTQYF. The variable domain in full, completed from reference TRBV19 and TRBJ2-3, reads DGGITQSPKYLFRKEGQNVTLSCEQNLNHDAMYWYRQDPGQGLRLIYYSQIVNDFQKGDIAEGYSVSREKKESFPLTVTSAQKNPTAFYLCASGRGWGGTTDTQYFGPGTRLTVL.

This clone was observed a few times. The rearrangement links TRBV6-5 to TRBJ1-3; D is undetermined. V gave up 10 bases and J gave up 3 bases, with 13 bases separating them. Germline assignment: CDR1 MNHEY and CDR2 SVGAGI. The CDR3 covers 13 residues. The CDR3 coding sequence is TGTGCCACCACGATAGGGAATGGAAACACCATATATTTT. Translation gives CATTIGNGNTIYF.

The CDR3 bases are TGTGCCAGTAGGGGGACAGCCGTTGGCGTTGAAGCTTTCTTT. This sequence encodes CASRGTAVGVEAFF. The genes are TRBV19 and TRBJ1-1; TRBD1 agrees at 7 bases. The CDR3 has 14 residues. The germline V gene has CDR1 LNHDA and CDR2 SQIVND (reference sequence). V lost 6 bases and J lost 7; bases outside the gene matches: 11.

The chain uses TRBV6-2 or TRBV6-3 and TRBJ1-5; D is uncertain. The CDR3 runs 16 residues. The germline gives CDR1 MNHEY, CDR2 SVGEGT. Trimming removed 6 bases from V and 1 base from J, with 16 bases in between. The chain's CDR3 is CASSPSTPESNQPQHF. The CDR3, as DNA: TGTGCCAGCAGCCCCTCGACCCCAGAGAGCAATCAGCCCCAGCATTTT.

This rearrangement joins TRBV5-5 to TRBJ1-5, with D tentatively TRBD1 (5 bases). CDR3 length equals 15 residues. Per germline, CDR1 SGHKS and CDR2 YYEKEE (reference sequence). V was pared by 0 bases and J by 0 bases, with 7 bases between. The CDR3 spells CASSLEGNSNQPQHF. As DNA, the CDR3 is TGTGCCAGCAGCTTGGAGGGGAATAGCAATCAGCCCCAGCATTTT.

This clone showed up just once. The V call is TRBV7-2, the J call TRBJ1-6; possible D gene TRBD1, 5 bases. CDR3 length: 15 residues. Germline CDR1 reads SGHTA; CDR2 reads FQGNSA. With 1 base removed from V and 10 bases from J, the gap between germline ends came to 14 bases. DNA of the CDR3: TGTGCCAGCAGCTTAGTAACAGGCGGTGGATCACCCCTCCACTTT. Protein product: CASSLVTGGGSPLHF.

This clone was seen a handful of times. This chain's CDR3 is CASKTTGGRELFF. The CDR3 DNA reads as TGTGCCAGCAAAACAACAGGGGGTCGGGAGCTGTTTTTT. This rearrangement joins TRBV6-5 to TRBJ2-2; the match to TRBD1 covers 8 bases. Germline assignment: CDR1 MNHEY and CDR2 SVGAGI. There are 13 residues in the CDR3. The V and J ends lost 7 bases and 9 bases, in that order; junction bases with no gene match: 7.

This chain links TRBV5-6 with TRBJ2-5; no clear D. Germline CDR1 SGHDT, CDR2 YYEEEE. The V and J ends lost 4 bases and 7 bases respectively, with 8 bases between them. The CDR3 spans 11 residues. The CDR3 loop reads CASSHAATQYF. In DNA form, the CDR3 reads TGTGCCAGCAGCCATGCGGCGACCCAGTACTTC.